This T cell receptor beta chain was captured in a study of T cell responses to AZD1222 COVID-19 vaccine (dated by TCRdb to the early 2020s). Broadly, across the study: TCR sequencing covered roughly 230 trial participants: about 210 given two doses of AZD1222 and around 25 given two doses of MenACWY control vaccine. Enrollment into the trials was organized by age into subgroups of 18-55, 56-69 and 70-plus years, and those subgroups contained 148, 28 and 57 TCR-sequenced participants, respectively.

The sample's time point label, decoded: about 28 days (+/-7) after the second vaccine dose. AZD1222 recipients whose second dose came at about 4 weeks and those whose second dose came at about 12 weeks were combined into one group, since spike-specific TCR depth and breadth did not differ between the two schedules. Samples from vaccinated people were obtained from the UK trials COV001 and COV002, which included a single-blind randomized controlled phase 2/3 trial of AZD1222 (ChAdOx1 nCoV-19) in healthy adults. For TCRbeta chain sequencing, PBMC samples from trial participants were taken at day 0 and at day 28 after the second dose. In regard to this clone: Its antigen remains unidentified. Per-base qualities were not stored, and no clone one base away is much larger.

V gives up 1 base and J gives up 5 bases, and the segment between their germline ends measures 9 bases. The CDR3 has 14 amino acids, counting the end cysteine and phenylalanine. Only the CDR3 part of the read is kept: 42 bases, read in frame from the first base. The germline V gene (reference sequence) sets CDR1 to SGHKS and CDR2 to YYEKEE. The CDR3 regions of human TCRbeta chains were subjected to immunosequencing. In the authors' own workflow: Repertoire TCRs were checked for matches against a reference library of SARS-CoV-2-specific TCRs that had been generated using the MIRA antigen-specificity platform. Breadth was defined as the fraction of unique TCRs that were SARS-CoV-2-associated. Depth was defined as the fraction of total T cells that were SARS-CoV-2-associated. Using the MIRA data, each spike-specific TCR was assigned both to the spike region to which the TCR was reactive and to a CD4 or CD8 class. Log10-transformed breadth and depth values were compared by one-way ANOVA with Sidak's multiple comparisons tests. What TCRdb holds here is the immuneACCESS table cut down to in-frame rearrangements. Part of the clones is not present; checked against another copy, under half of the missing clones reflect an unresolved V gene, and the others are unexplained. For V, J and clone size, that table is used; D and trimming come from the DNA. A total of tens of thousands of clones appear in this sample, around 86% of them only once. Jointly, the top ten make up approximately 9.9% of the sample.

What the research found in general, with its limitations: The 56-69-year group was small, and its depth increase did not reach significance, likely because of low power. CD4 TCRs associated with the vaccine covered the entire spike protein, and the dominant responses were in regions 160-218 and 743-854. Conclusions about previously exposed vaccinees are limited, since just 5 or 6 AZD1222 recipients were seropositive for SARS-CoV-2 at baseline. Because no samples from the day 14 peak response were available, repertoires could be characterized only after the peak T cell response. Epitopes outside the regions mutated in the B.1.351 and B.1.1.7 variants were reportedly recognized by nearly half of the unique spike-specific TCRs. Spike-specific TCR breadth and depth rose significantly after two AZD1222 doses compared with day 0 and with MenACWY recipients. Most participants were white British and females outnumbered males, and the authors suggested that clonal diversity may have been underestimated.

The input for sequencing was peripheral blood, taken 28 days after the second AZD1222 dose. The sequence derives from an adult who received the AZD1222 COVID-19 vaccine. The sequence joins TRBV5-5 to TRBJ2-2; tentative D gene TRBD1, with 6 bases matching. In nucleotides, the sequence is TGTGCCAGCAGCTTGCTGGGGACAACCGGGGAGCTGTTTTTT. Its product reads: CASSLLGTTGELFF.